This TCR beta chain was captured in a study of blood T cell repertoires in COVID-19. About the study: Spain, Italy and the United States supplied samples that represented acute and convalescent COVID-19. PBMCs, B-cell-depleted T cells, or T cells provided the cDNA or gDNA that made up the material.

CDR1 and CDR2 (germline): MNHEY, SVGEGT. This CDR3 contains 14 residues. V lost 2 bases, J lost 4 bases, and 11 bases lay in between. Authors' methods: Using reference gene primer amplification, nucleated cell counts were estimated. TCRdb's table, derived via immunoSEQ multiplex PCR, lists solely in-frame clones and lacks some. That table is the source of V, J and clone size, and D and trimming were worked out from the DNA. The table shows some 370,000 clones, with 70% to 90% occurring only once. The V gene is TRBV6-2 or TRBV6-3, the J gene TRBJ1-2, with D possibly matching TRBD1 (6 bases). The source is a man aged 35 to 55 with acute or convalescent COVID-19. Sequencing was carried out using peripheral blood. The CDR3 here is CASSYQQGTYGYTF. CDR3 in DNA: TGTGCCAGCAGTTACCAACAGGGAACCTATGGCTACACCTTC.